This T cell receptor beta chain originates from a study of shared clonotypes between healthy human individuals. Looking at the study overall: Donor ages ranged 18 to 49 years: a couple of women, a few men.

General study results and limits: Only blood samples were collected, and tissue repertoires likely differ.

Only in-frame clones appear in the TCRdb table, and some are missing; sequencing was by immunoSEQ multiplex PCR. The repertoire consists of 450,000 to 500,000 clones, with around 73% occurring once and the leading ten covering around 11%. With respect to this clone: Its matching antigen is unknown.

The length of the CDR3 is 14 residues. With 6 bases clipped from V and 4 bases from J, the junction kept 5 bases outside the gene matches. Germline CDR1 reads LNHDA; CDR2 reads SQIVND (reference sequence). The donors, healthy adults who were HIV-negative, had experienced no recent acute infections or vaccinations. This chain connects TRBV19 to TRBJ2-2; 7 nucleotides match TRBD2. This sequence originates from a woman between 40 and 55 years old in good health. Some clones in this sample may be carry-over from other donors' samples. The sample comprised PBMCs. CDR3 in amino acids: CASSGAGVTGELFF. In nucleotides, the CDR3 is TGTGCCAGTAGCGGGGCGGGAGTCACCGGGGAGCTGTTTTTT.